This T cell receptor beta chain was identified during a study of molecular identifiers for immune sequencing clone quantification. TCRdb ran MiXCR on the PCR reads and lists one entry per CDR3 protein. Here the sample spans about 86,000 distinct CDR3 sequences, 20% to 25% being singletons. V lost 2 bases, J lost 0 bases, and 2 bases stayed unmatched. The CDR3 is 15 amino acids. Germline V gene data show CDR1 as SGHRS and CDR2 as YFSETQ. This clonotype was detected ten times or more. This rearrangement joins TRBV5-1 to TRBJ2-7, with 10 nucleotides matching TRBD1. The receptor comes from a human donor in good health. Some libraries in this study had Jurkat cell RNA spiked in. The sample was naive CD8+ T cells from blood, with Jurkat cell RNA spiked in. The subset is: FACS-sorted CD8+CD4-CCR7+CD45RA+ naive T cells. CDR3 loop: CASSFRDRGSYEQYF. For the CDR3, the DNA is TGCGCCAGCAGCTTCCGGGACAGGGGCTCCTACGAGCAGTACTTC.